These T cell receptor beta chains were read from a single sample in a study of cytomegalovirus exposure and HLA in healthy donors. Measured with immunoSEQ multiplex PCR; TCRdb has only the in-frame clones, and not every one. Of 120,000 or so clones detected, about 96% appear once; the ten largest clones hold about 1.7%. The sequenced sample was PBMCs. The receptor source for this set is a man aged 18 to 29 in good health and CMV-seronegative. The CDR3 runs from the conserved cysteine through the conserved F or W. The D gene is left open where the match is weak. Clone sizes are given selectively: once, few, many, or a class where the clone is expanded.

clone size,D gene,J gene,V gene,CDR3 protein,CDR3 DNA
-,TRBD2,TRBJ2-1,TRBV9,CASSARLAGGNNEQFF,TGTGCCAGCAGCGCCCGACTAGCGGGAGGAAACAATGAGCAGTTCTTC
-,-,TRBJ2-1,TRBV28,CASKKSSSYNEQFF,TGTGCCAGTAAAAAGAGTTCCTCCTACAATGAGCAGTTCTTC
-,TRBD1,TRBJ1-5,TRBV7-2,CASSSDRVIQPQHF,TGTGCCAGCAGCTCGGACAGGGTCATTCAGCCCCAGCATTTT
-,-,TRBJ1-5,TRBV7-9,CASSIQGDQPQHF,TGTGCCAGCAGCATACAGGGTGATCAGCCCCAGCATTTT
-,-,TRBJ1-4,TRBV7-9,CASSFRGMGNEKLFF,TGTGCCAGCAGCTTCAGGGGTATGGGTAATGAAAAACTGTTTTTT
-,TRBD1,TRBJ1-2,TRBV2,CASEGTGAYTNYGYTF,TGTGCCAGTGAGGGGACAGGGGCCTATACTAACTATGGCTACACCTTC
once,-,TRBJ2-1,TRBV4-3,CASSQERHSSYNEQFF,TGCGCCAGCAGCCAAGAGCGGCATAGCTCCTACAATGAGCAGTTCTTC
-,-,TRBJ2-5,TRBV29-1,CSVEGPETQYF,TGCAGCGTTGAGGGCCCTGAGACCCAGTACTTC
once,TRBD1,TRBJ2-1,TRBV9,CASSRRTGTGDSDEQFF,TGTGCCAGCAGCCGAAGAACCGGGACAGGGGATTCCGATGAGCAGTTCTTC
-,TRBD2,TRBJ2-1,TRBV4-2,CASSQEGAGGNEQFF,TGTGCCAGCAGCCAAGAAGGGGCGGGAGGTAATGAGCAGTTCTTC
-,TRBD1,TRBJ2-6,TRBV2,CASSEFDRGFDSGANVLTF,TGTGCCAGCAGTGAATTCGACAGGGGGTTCGACTCTGGGGCCAACGTCCTGACTTTC
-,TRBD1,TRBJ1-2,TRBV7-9,CASSLAGGDYGYTF,TGTGCCAGCAGCTTGGCAGGGGGTGACTATGGCTACACCTTC
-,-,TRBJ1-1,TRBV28,CASSTDEGGVRGTEAFF,TGTGCCAGCAGTACCGACGAGGGAGGGGTGAGGGGCACTGAAGCTTTCTTT
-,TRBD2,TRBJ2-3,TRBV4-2,CASSQGVAGGADTQYF,TGTGCCAGCAGCCAAGGGGTCGCGGGAGGGGCAGATACGCAGTATTTT
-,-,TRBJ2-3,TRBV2,CASTQRLSTDTQYF,TGTGCCAGCACACAGCGGCTCAGCACAGATACGCAGTATTTT
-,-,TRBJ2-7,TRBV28,CASSRVMAYEQYF,TGTGCCAGCAGCAGGGTTATGGCCTACGAGCAGTACTTC
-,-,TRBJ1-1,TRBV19,CASSPRGNTEAFF,TGTGCCAGTAGTCCCCGAGGGAACACTGAAGCTTTCTTT
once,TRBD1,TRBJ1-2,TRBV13,CASSPPGQPNRSYTF,TGTGCCAGCAGCCCACCGGGACAGCCGAACCGGAGCTACACCTTC